The rows below give T cell receptor beta chains drawn from one sample of a study of vaccination effects on CD4 cells after COVID-19. No antigen has been identified for these receptors. Produced via immunoSEQ multiplex PCR; TCRdb's table is partial and in-frame only. This table holds roughly 59,000 clones, 78% found once. The input for sequencing was CD4+ T cells from PBMCs cultured with HCoV-OC43 spike peptides, taken after COVID-19 vaccination. The receptors were gathered from a human donor who received a COVID-19 vaccine. The CDR3 runs from the conserved cysteine through the conserved F or W. D genes are given only for firm matches. Not all rows give a size; the values are once, few, many and, for expanded clones, a class.

DNA | CDR3 | D | V | size | J
TGTGCCACCAGAGCTGAAGGGACAGGCATTTATCAGCCCCAGCATTTT | CATRAEGTGIYQPQHF | TRBD1 | TRBV15 | NA | TRBJ1-5
TGTGCCTGGAGCCGGGGACGGAACTATGGCTACACCTTC | CAWSRGRNYGYTF | NA | TRBV30 | NA | TRBJ1-2
TGTGCCAGTAGTCTCAGCGGACAGACTAACTATGGCTACACCTTC | CASSLSGQTNYGYTF | NA | TRBV19 | few | TRBJ1-2
TGCAGTGCTGGCGGAGCGGGGATCCAGCATTTT | CSAGGAGIQHF | NA | TRBV20-1 | NA | TRBJ1-5
TGTGCCAGCAGCAAAACGACAGGGAGTCCCTCAGATACGCAGTATTTT | CASSKTTGSPSDTQYF | TRBD1 | TRBV7-9 | NA | TRBJ2-3
TGTGCCAGCAGCCGGCGACAGAGCTCTGATGAAAAACTGTTTTTT | CASSRRQSSDEKLFF | NA | TRBV9 | NA | TRBJ1-4
TGTGCCAGCTCACCACCCGGACAGGGTGGCACCGGGGAGCTGTTTTTT | CASSPPGQGGTGELFF | TRBD1 | TRBV18 | once | TRBJ2-2
TGTGCCAGCAGTTACGGGGGTGTTTCGGGCTATGGCTACACCTTC | CASSYGGVSGYGYTF | NA | TRBV6-2/TRBV6-3 | NA | TRBJ1-2
TGTGCCAGCAGTTACGCTGGCTACACCTTC | CASSYAGYTF | NA | TRBV6-6 | NA | TRBJ1-2
TGTGCCTGGAGGCGTGTCGCCTCCTACAATGAGCAGTTCTTC | CAWRRVASYNEQFF | NA | TRBV30 | few | TRBJ2-1
TGTGCCAGCAGTTACTCGGACAGCCCTTATAATTCACCCCTCCACTTT | CASSYSDSPYNSPLHF | NA | TRBV6-5 | few | TRBJ1-6
TGTGCCAGCAGCTCCGCCAGCTGGACAGATACGCAGTATTTT | CASSSASWTDTQYF | NA | TRBV2 | NA | TRBJ2-3
TGTGCCAGCAGCGCGTTCACAGGGAATTCACCCCTCCACTTT | CASSAFTGNSPLHF | NA | TRBV7-8 | few | TRBJ1-6
TGTGCCAGCAGCTCTGGTACAGCTAACTATGGCTACACCTTC | CASSSGTANYGYTF | NA | TRBV5-6 | few | TRBJ1-2
TGTGCCAGCTCACCAGGTTTGTCCGGGGCCAACGTCCTGACTTTC | CASSPGLSGANVLTF | NA | TRBV18 | NA | TRBJ2-6